The 10 T cell receptor beta chains given below trace back to one sample, sequenced in a study of T cell responses to AZD1222 COVID-19 vaccine. Assay: immunoSEQ multiplex PCR; the TCRdb copy retains only in-frame clones and omits some. Of about 69,000 clones detected, about 80% appear once; the ten largest clones hold about an eighth. Sequences were derived from peripheral blood, sampled 28 days after the second AZD1222 dose. These receptors all come from an adult who received the AZD1222 COVID-19 vaccine.

The CDR3 region is CASSLDTFSGNTIYF. Written as DNA, the CDR3 is TGTGCCAGCAGCTTAGATACCTTCTCTGGAAACACCATATATTTT. The chain links TRBV13 to TRBJ1-3, with D hard to call. V was clipped by 1 base and J by 0 bases, with 7 bases between them. CDR1 is PRHDT and CDR2 is FYEKMQ in the germline V gene (reference sequence). The CDR3 consists of 15 residues.

In DNA form, the CDR3 reads TGCGCCAGCAGCTCTGGACAGGGGGCGCCGAACACTGAAGCTTTCTTT. It specifies CASSSGQGAPNTEAFF. The chain is built from TRBV5-1 and TRBJ1-1, with 11 bases identical to TRBD1. V lost 3 bases and J lost 1; bases outside the gene matches: 5. CDR3 length: 16 amino acids. The V gene's germline CDR1 is SGHRS and CDR2 YFSETQ. The full variable domain, completed using reference TRBV5-1 and TRBJ1-1, is KAGVTQTPRYLIKTRGQQVTLSCSPISGHRSVSWYQQTPGQGLQFLFEYFSETQRNKGNFPGRFSGRQFSNSRSEMNVSTLELGDSALYLCASSSGQGAPNTEAFFGQGTRLTVV.

This rearrangement joins TRBV3-1 (or the pseudogene TRBV3-2) to TRBJ2-1; 13 nucleotides align to TRBD2. Trimming took 2 bases from V and 7 from J; bases not matched to a gene: 2. This CDR3 region has 15 residues. From germline, CDR1 is LGHDT and CDR2 YNNKEL (reference sequence). CDR3 protein: CASSQLGLAGNEQFF. The CDR3 coding sequence is TGTGCCAGCAGCCAATTGGGACTAGCGGGGAATGAGCAGTTCTTC.

In its sample, this clone was seen a few times. V is TRBV4-2 and J is TRBJ2-7; the match to TRBD2 covers 9 bases. With V trimmed by 4 bases and J by 1 base, 5 bases remained unmatched. This CDR3 has 15 amino acids. CDR1 and CDR2 (germline): LGHNA, YNFKEQ. The DNA for the CDR3 is TGTGCCAGCAGCCCAACTAGCGGGCCTTCCTACGAGCAGTACTTC. This translates into CASSPTSGPSYEQYF.

The chain is built from TRBV4-1 and TRBJ2-1; weak D call: TRBD2 (5 bases). This CDR3 is built from 15 residues. CDR1 is MGHRA and CDR2 is YSYEKL in the germline V gene. The V gene lost 0 bases and the J gene lost 4 bases, with 10 bases spanning the gap. Here the CDR3 reads CASSQDPSGYNEQFF. The DNA for the CDR3 is TGCGCCAGCAGCCAAGATCCAAGCGGTTACAATGAGCAGTTCTTC.

The V call is TRBV5-1, the J call TRBJ2-5; D perhaps matches TRBD2 (5 bases). This CDR3 has 15 amino acids. CDR1 is SGHRS and CDR2 is YFSETQ in the germline V gene. V lost 5 bases and J lost 6, with 20 bases in between. This CDR3 reads CASRYRGQPEKTQYF. The CDR3 DNA is TGCGCCAGCAGGTATCGAGGGCAGCCAGAGAAGACCCAGTACTTC.

This clone was seen more than once but under ten times. This chain joins TRBV19 and TRBJ1-4; D is unclear. The ends were cut back, 5 bases at V and 5 bases at J, with 24 bases in the middle. Germline V gene data show CDR1 as LNHDA and CDR2 as SQIVND (reference sequence). This CDR3 is 18 amino acids long. In nucleotides, the CDR3 is TGTGCCAGTAGTGCGATCCCCCCCTATGACGGGGAGAATGAAAAACTGTTTTTT. Translating gives CASSAIPPYDGENEKLFF.

The rearrangement uses TRBV2 and TRBJ1-5; D unclear. The V gene lost 5 bases and the J gene lost 3 bases, with 8 bases spanning the gap. CDR3 length: 13 residues. From germline, CDR1 is SNHLY and CDR2 FYNNEI. The chain's CDR3 is CASSSGDNQPQHF. The CDR3 region has the DNA TGTGCCAGCAGTTCCGGGGACAATCAGCCCCAGCATTTT.

As DNA, the CDR3 is TGTGCCAGCAGCAAGGGAGCAGACAGCGTAACCCTCCACTTT. Its translation is CASSKGADSVTLHF. The genes are TRBV6-5 and TRBJ1-6, with D possibly matching TRBD1 (5 bases). V gave up 6 bases and J gave up 14 bases, with 20 bases separating them. Germline CDR1 MNHEY, CDR2 SVGAGI. The CDR3 has 14 amino acids.

Remarks on this clone: One end of the junction fails to match germline, which may point to a read error. Within the sample, other DNA sequences also encode this same CDR3. The chain combines TRBV28 with TRBJ1-1, with a tentative D call TRBD1 (5 bases). Germline V gene lookup returns CDR1 MDHEN and CDR2 SYDVKM. This CDR3 has 14 amino acids. CDR3 bases: TGTGCTAGCAAACCGGGGCAGGGCCTCACTGAAGCTTTCTTT. Protein sequence: CASKPGQGLTEAFF.